This T cell receptor beta chain was identified during a study of shared clonotypes between healthy human individuals. Looking at the study overall: The cohort had two women and a few men, ages 18 to 49.

Only in-frame clones appear in the TCRdb table, and some are missing; sequencing was by immunoSEQ multiplex PCR. The sample has about 2.4 million clones; roughly 93% are singletons. A CD45RA-negative memory subset and a CD45RA+ naive subset were separated from the CD4+ cells. CDR1 is MNHEY and CDR2 is SMNVEV in the germline V gene (reference sequence). Trimming pared 1 base from V and 7 bases from J, leaving 4 bases between. This CDR3 spans 12 amino acids. The material sequenced was naive CD4+ T cells from PBMCs. The subset denotes: CD45RA+ positively selected. The rearrangement links TRBV27 to TRBJ1-4; no definite D call. The receptor was isolated from a man between 18 and 29 years old in good health. Some clones in this sample may be carry-over from other donors' samples. CDR3 DNA: TGTGCCAGCAGTTTATTCGGTGAAAAACTGTTTTTT. Protein product: CASSLFGEKLFF.